Below are 22 T cell receptor beta chains sequenced from a single sample in a study of blood T cell repertoires in COVID-19. Only in-frame clones appear in the TCRdb table, and some are missing; sequencing was by immunoSEQ multiplex PCR. The table records roughly 190,000 clones, 82% of them present only once. The sample comprised peripheral blood. These receptors originate from a woman in her fifties or sixties with COVID-19, enrolled during active disease.

The CDR3 sequence: CATSRERQLGPQETQYF. CDR3 nucleotide sequence: TGTGCCACCAGCAGAGAAAGACAGTTAGGACCCCAAGAGACCCAGTACTTC. J is TRBJ2-5 and V is TRBV15, with D tentatively TRBD1 (5 bases). In germline, CDR1 is LNHNV, CDR2 YYDKDF (reference sequence). The length of the CDR3 is 17 residues. Trimming took 0 bases from V and 1 from J, leaving 15 bases between them.

Many counts were recorded for this clone. The chain joins TRBV7-2 to TRBJ2-1; D call uncertain. V gave up 2 bases and J gave up 4 bases, with 6 bases separating them. The CDR3 has 13 amino acids. Germline lookup yields CDR1 SGHTA and CDR2 FQGNSA. CDR3 bases: TGTGCCAGCAGCTTAACAGCATACAATGAGCAGTTCTTC. It is translated as CASSLTAYNEQFF.

This chain joins TRBV2 and TRBJ1-6; 10 bases map to TRBD1. Germline CDR1 reads SNHLY; CDR2 reads FYNNEI. V lost 7 bases to trimming and J lost 9 bases; unmatched junction nucleotides: 3. The CDR3 runs 13 residues. CDR3 residues: CASTRDRGSPLHF. CDR3 sequence (DNA): TGTGCCAGCACCCGGGACAGGGGTTCACCCCTCCACTTT.

The J gene is TRBJ1-6, the V gene TRBV6-1; tentatively, D is TRBD1 (5 bases). From germline, CDR1 is MNHNS and CDR2 SASEGT. The length of the CDR3 is 15 residues. V gave up 3 bases and J gave up 9 bases, with 15 bases separating them. CDR3 DNA: TGTGCCAGCAGTGACCTCATGGGGGGACTTTCACCCCTCCACTTT. Protein product: CASSDLMGGLSPLHF.

The chain carries TRBV6-2 or TRBV6-3 and TRBJ2-3; TRBD2 agrees at 7 bases. The CDR3 has 16 amino acids. CDR1 and CDR2 (germline): MNHEY, SVGEGT. Trimming removed 7 bases from V and 0 bases from J; junction bases left unmatched: 10. The CDR3, as DNA: TGTGCCAGCATCCCCCAGCTAGCGGCTAGCACAGATACGCAGTATTTT. Its translation: CASIPQLAASTDTQYF.

The chain uses TRBV6-4 and TRBJ2-3; D is undetermined. This CDR3 region has 13 residues. V gave up 5 bases and J gave up 4 bases, with 10 bases separating them. The germline CDR1 and CDR2 sequences are MRHNA and SNTAGT. The CDR3 DNA is TGTGCCAGCAGTCTCAGTCAGGCAGATACGCAGTATTTT. Protein sequence: CASSLSQADTQYF.

The chain employs TRBV10-1 and TRBJ1-5, with 9 bases aligning to TRBD1. V dropped 6 bases and J dropped 6; count of bases not matched to a gene: 6. The germline gives CDR1 WNHNN, CDR2 SYGVQD (reference sequence). The CDR3 has 14 amino acids. The CDR3 protein is CASRRDRERQPQHF. In DNA, the CDR3 is TGCGCCAGCAGACGGGACAGGGAGCGTCAGCCCCAGCATTTT.

Regarding this clone: This sample also contains other DNA sequences that code for the same CDR3. The rearrangement links TRBV3-1 (or the pseudogene TRBV3-2) to TRBJ1-1; 10 bases map to TRBD1. The V and J ends lost 1 base and 5 bases, in that order; junction bases with no gene match: 1. The CDR3 extends over 14 amino acids. CDR1 is LGHDT and CDR2 is YNNKEL in the germline V gene (reference sequence). CDR3 DNA: TGTGCCAGCAGCCAAGGACAGGGGGCTACTGAAGCTTTCTTT. Its translation: CASSQGQGATEAFF.

This clone was counted a few times. The V and J genes are TRBV28 and TRBJ1-1; unclear D gene. CDR1 is MDHEN, CDR2 SYDVKM, per germline. The CDR3 consists of 11 residues. V lost 6 bases and J 7 bases, leaving 9 bases between the germline ends. DNA for the CDR3: TGTGCCAGCAGCCGACGGAGTGAAGCTTTCTTT. Translated, it gives CASSRRSEAFF.

This chain uses TRBV9 with TRBJ2-3; TRBD1 aligns across 10 bases. This CDR3 has 16 residues. Germline V gene lookup returns CDR1 SGDLS and CDR2 YYNGEE. The V and J ends lost 4 bases and 6 bases, in that order; junction bases with no gene match: 11. The CDR3 sequence is CASSPRGDRGFDTQYF. The CDR3 DNA is TGTGCCAGCAGCCCCCGGGGGGACAGGGGCTTCGATACGCAGTATTTT.

The V call is TRBV6-1, the J call TRBJ2-6, with a weak D call TRBD2 (6 bases). Germline V gene sequence: CDR1 MNHNS, CDR2 SASEGT. The CDR3 covers 17 residues. Trimming shortened V by 4 bases and J by 1 base, and 14 bases separated the two germline ends. CDR3 sequence (DNA): TGTGCCAGCAGTGGGGTCAGGGCGGGATCTGGGGCCAACGTCCTGACTTTC. It codes for CASSGVRAGSGANVLTF.

The rearrangement links TRBV4-3 to TRBJ1-3; 7 bases are a match to TRBD1. The germline gives CDR1 LGHNA, CDR2 YSLEER. CDR3 length equals 15 residues. Trimming removed 6 bases from V and 0 bases from J; junction bases left unmatched: 5. The chain's CDR3 is CASSFDRVSGNTIYF. CDR3 DNA sequence: TGCGCCAGCAGTTTCGACAGGGTCTCTGGAAACACCATATATTTT.

This sequence joins TRBV6-5 and TRBJ1-2, with 10 bases aligning to TRBD1. J lost 0 bases, V lost 1 base, and 2 bases had no gene match. Germline lookup yields CDR1 MNHEY and CDR2 SVGAGI. The CDR3 has 16 amino acids. The CDR3: CASSYWGQGPNYGYTF. The DNA of the CDR3 is TGTGCCAGCAGTTACTGGGGACAGGGGCCTAACTATGGCTACACCTTC.

This chain uses TRBV18 with TRBJ2-7, with 8 positions matching TRBD1. Unmatched junction bases numbered 5, after V lost 5 bases and J lost 2 bases. The CDR3 totals 14 residues. Germline loops: CDR1 KGHSH, CDR2 LQKENI. The CDR3 spells CASSAPGQAYEQYF. CDR3 nucleotide sequence: TGTGCCAGCTCAGCTCCGGGACAGGCCTACGAGCAGTACTTC.

J is TRBJ2-3 and V is TRBV7-3; TRBD2 matches 8 bases. The ends lost 6 bases at V and 1 base at J; junction bases unmatched: 9. The CDR3 loop spans 16 amino acids. Germline-derived CDR1 and CDR2 are SGHTA and FQGTGA. Written as DNA, the CDR3 is TGTGCCAGCAGTTTGGGGAGGCGGGAGGGCACAGATACGCAGTATTTT. Protein product: CASSLGRREGTDTQYF.

The genes are TRBV30 and TRBJ2-7; 7 nucleotides agree with TRBD2. Germline values: CDR1 GTSNPN, CDR2 SVGIG (reference sequence). This CDR3 region has 14 residues. J lost 5 bases, V lost 0 bases, and 7 bases had no gene match. The CDR3 loop is CAWSVGGGSNEQYF. As DNA, the CDR3 is TGTGCCTGGAGTGTCGGCGGGGGATCTAACGAGCAGTACTTC.

The gene calls are TRBV7-9 and TRBJ1-6; D is uncertain. The CDR3 consists of 15 residues. V lost 3 bases to trimming and J lost 9 bases, with 15 bases between them. Germline V gives CDR1 SEHNR, CDR2 FQNEAQ (reference sequence). For the CDR3, the DNA is TGTGCCAGCAGCTTGGGCGGAGCGGGCGGTTCACCCCTCCACTTT. Translated, it gives CASSLGGAGGSPLHF.

The rearrangement uses TRBV7-2 and TRBJ1-1; possibly TRBD1 for D (6 bases). The CDR3 loop spans 17 amino acids. Deletions cut 2 bases from V and 7 bases from J, with 23 bases between. Looked up from germline, CDR1 is SGHTA and CDR2 is FQGNSA. The CDR3 sequence is CASSLPRFNGGEGEAFF. CDR3 nucleotide sequence: TGTGCCAGCAGCTTACCCAGATTCAATGGGGGCGAGGGTGAAGCTTTCTTT.

The rearrangement links TRBV19 to TRBJ1-1; tentatively, D is TRBD1 (5 bases). Trimming cost V 8 bases and J 6 bases, with 16 bases left between them. CDR1 and CDR2 from the germline V gene are LNHDA and SQIVND (reference sequence). The CDR3 spans 13 residues. CDR3 sequence reads: CASCARGVSEAFF. CDR3 nucleotides: TGTGCCAGTTGCGCGCGGGGGGTCTCTGAAGCTTTCTTT.

This chain links TRBV2 with TRBJ1-1; the D is unclear. Between the trimmed V and J ends, which lost 4 bases and 5 bases, there was a span of 14 bases. CDR1 SNHLY and CDR2 FYNNEI come from the germline V gene. CDR3 length: 14 residues. The CDR3: CASSGFGSETEAFF. As DNA, the CDR3 is TGTGCCAGCAGTGGGTTCGGATCGGAGACTGAAGCTTTCTTT.

The chain employs TRBV9 and TRBJ1-1; D uncertain. The CDR3 spans 14 residues. V lost 3 bases to trimming and J lost 7 bases, with 16 bases between them. Germline assignment: CDR1 SGDLS and CDR2 YYNGEE. CDR3 coding DNA: TGTGCCAGCAGCGCCGGGGTAATCAGCGGTGAAGCTTTCTTT. This encodes CASSAGVISGEAFF.

The chain is built from TRBV5-4 and TRBJ2-3; no reliable D call. This CDR3 comprises 12 residues. Germline assignment: CDR1 SGHNT and CDR2 YYREEE (reference sequence). V dropped 0 bases and J dropped 5 bases, with 4 bases sitting between them. This chain's CDR3 is CASSLAQDTQYF. The CDR3 nucleotides read TGTGCCAGCAGCTTGGCCCAAGATACGCAGTATTTT.